The clone carrying this T cell receptor (beta chain) was observed many times. Its specificity is not known. Ophthalmopathy patients had moderate-to-severe active disease, CAS ≥3, NOSPECS ≥4, and disease duration under 3 months. Together with thyroid ultrasound, orbital computed tomography, serum thyroxine and TRAb, clinical symptoms were used for diagnoses. It was RNA transcripts that yielded the amplified TCR beta CDR3 regions. Initially, a first-round RT-PCR of the TCR CDR3 employed the HTBI primer set. TCRdb independently ran MiXCR on the multiplex PCR reads; one entry per CDR3 protein. The table has over 300,000 distinct CDR3 sequences, roughly an eighth seen once. This record comes from a study of T cells in Graves' hyperthyroidism and ophthalmopathy. For the study at large: The initial diagnosis was the point when peripheral blood was collected, ahead of any treatment. Overall study results and limits: Onset of ophthalmopathy came a median approximately 6.5 months after the model predicted it.

This TCR derives from a woman in her forties with Graves' ophthalmopathy. What was sequenced was blood.

CDR3 in amino acids: CASSDGTGSNQPQHF. CDR3 sequence (DNA): TGTGCCAGCAGTGATGGGACAGGGAGCAATCAGCCCCAGCATTTT. V and J are TRBV2 and TRBJ1-5, with 9 bases fitting TRBD1. The CDR3 contains 15 residues. Germline V gene sequence: CDR1 SNHLY, CDR2 FYNNEI. V lost 3 bases to trimming and J lost 1 base; unmatched junction nucleotides: 1.